One T cell receptor (beta chain) is described in this entry. TCRdb reanalysed the PCR reads using MiXCR and keeps one entry per CDR3 protein. In the table there are 17,000 or so distinct CDR3 sequences, 45% to 50% of which are singletons. This sample is part of a study of tumor-infiltrating lymphocytes in oesophageal squamous cell carcinoma. From germline, CDR1 is SGHTA and CDR2 FQGTGA. The CDR3 extends over 16 amino acids. V was shortened by 5 bases and J by 0 bases, with 15 bases between the two germline ends. This TCR came from a female donor with esophageal squamous cell carcinoma. What was sequenced was normal esophageal tissue next to the tumor. The chain has TRBV7-3 and TRBJ2-3, with a weak D call TRBD1 (6 bases). The CDR3 sequence: CASSVGWTVSTDTQYF. CDR3 DNA: TGTGCCAGCAGCGTAGGGTGGACAGTCAGCACAGATACGCAGTATTTT.